This T cell receptor (beta chain) was obtained from a study of shared clonotypes between healthy human individuals. With regard to this clone: Its antigen is currently unknown. At the DNA level, this CDR3 is encoded by other sequences in the same sample as well.

The junction had 3 bases not matched to a gene; V was cut back by 6 bases and J by 3 bases. This CDR3 spans 13 amino acids. Germline V gives CDR1 SQVTM, CDR2 ANQGSEA. Findings and limits, study-wide: Clonotype sharing among donors likely depends on sequencing depth.

The protocol was immunoSEQ multiplex PCR, while the TCRdb copy is restricted to in-frame clones and leaves out a portion. The table shows roughly 1,000,000 clones, with about four fifths occurring only once. The sample consisted of memory CD4+ T cells from PBMCs. Subset here: CD45RA-negative fraction. The chain employs TRBV29-1 and TRBJ1-2; 11 positions match TRBD1. The sequence was collected from a man between 18 and 29 years old in good health. Some clones in this sample may be carry-over from other donors' samples. The CDR3 reads CSVGQGADYGYTF. CDR3 bases: TGCAGCGTCGGACAGGGGGCGGACTATGGCTACACCTTC.